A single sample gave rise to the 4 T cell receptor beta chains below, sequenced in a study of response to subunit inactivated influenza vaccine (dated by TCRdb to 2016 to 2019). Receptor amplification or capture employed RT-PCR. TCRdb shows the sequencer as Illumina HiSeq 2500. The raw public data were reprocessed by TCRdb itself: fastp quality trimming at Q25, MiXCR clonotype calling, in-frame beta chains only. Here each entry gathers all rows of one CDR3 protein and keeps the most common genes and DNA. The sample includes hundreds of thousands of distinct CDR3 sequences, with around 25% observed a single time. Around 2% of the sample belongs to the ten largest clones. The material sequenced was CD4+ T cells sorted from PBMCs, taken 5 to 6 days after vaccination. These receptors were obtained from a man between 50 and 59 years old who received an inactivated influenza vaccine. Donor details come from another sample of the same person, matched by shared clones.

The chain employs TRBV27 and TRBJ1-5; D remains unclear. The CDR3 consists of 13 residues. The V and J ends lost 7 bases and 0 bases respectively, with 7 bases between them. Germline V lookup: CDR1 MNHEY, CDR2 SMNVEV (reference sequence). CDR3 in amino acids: CASKSHSNQPQHF. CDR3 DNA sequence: TGTGCCAGCAAATCTCATAGCAATCAGCCCCAGCATTTT.

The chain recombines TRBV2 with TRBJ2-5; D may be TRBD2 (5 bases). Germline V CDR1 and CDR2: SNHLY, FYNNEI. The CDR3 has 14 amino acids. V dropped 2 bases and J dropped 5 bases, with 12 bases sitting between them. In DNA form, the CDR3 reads TGTGCCAGCAGTGAACTTCTGTGGGAGGAGACCCAGTACTTC. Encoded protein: CASSELLWEETQYF. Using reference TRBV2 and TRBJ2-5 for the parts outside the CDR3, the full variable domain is EPEVTQTPSHQVTQMGQEVILRCVPISNHLYFYWYRQILGQKVEFLVSFYNNEISEKSEIFDDQFSVERPDGSNFTLKIRSTKLEDSAMYFCASSELLWEETQYFGPGTRLLVL.

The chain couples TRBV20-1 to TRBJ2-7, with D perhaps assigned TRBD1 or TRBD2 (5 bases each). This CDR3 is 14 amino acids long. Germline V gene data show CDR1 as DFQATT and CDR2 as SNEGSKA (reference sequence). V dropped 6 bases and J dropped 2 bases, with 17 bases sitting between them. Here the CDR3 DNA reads TGCAGTGCGAGGGACGGAGCGAGACCCTACGAGCAGTACTTC. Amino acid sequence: CSARDGARPYEQYF.

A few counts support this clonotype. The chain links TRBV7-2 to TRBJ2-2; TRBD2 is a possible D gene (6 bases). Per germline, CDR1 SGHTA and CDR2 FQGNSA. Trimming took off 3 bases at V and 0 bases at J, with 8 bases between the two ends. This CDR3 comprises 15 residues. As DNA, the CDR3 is TGTGCCAGCAGCTTTCAGCGGGCGAACACCGGGGAGCTGTTTTTT. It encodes CASSFQRANTGELFF.